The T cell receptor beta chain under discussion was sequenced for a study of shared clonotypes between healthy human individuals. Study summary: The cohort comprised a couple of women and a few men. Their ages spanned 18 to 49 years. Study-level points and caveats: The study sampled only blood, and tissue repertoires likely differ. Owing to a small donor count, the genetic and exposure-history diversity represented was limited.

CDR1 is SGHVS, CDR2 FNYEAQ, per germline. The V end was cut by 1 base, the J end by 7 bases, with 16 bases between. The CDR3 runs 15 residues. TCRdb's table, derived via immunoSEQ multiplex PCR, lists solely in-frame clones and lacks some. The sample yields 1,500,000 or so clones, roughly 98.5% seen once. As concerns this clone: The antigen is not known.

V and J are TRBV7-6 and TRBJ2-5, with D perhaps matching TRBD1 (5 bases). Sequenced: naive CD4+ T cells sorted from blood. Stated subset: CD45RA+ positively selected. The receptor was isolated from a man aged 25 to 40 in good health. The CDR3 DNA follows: TGTGCCAGCAGCTTAGTCGACAGCCCGTCACGGACCCAGTACTTC. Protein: CASSLVDSPSRTQYF.